A single sample is the source of the 32 T cell receptor beta chains below, sequenced in a study of blood T cells in healthy people across ages. With a J-beta primer mix and a sample-barcoded 5' primer, a second PCR ran about 7 to 12 cycles. TCRdb re-called the 5' RACE reads through MiXCR, storing one row per CDR3 protein. The profile shows over 1.5 million distinct CDR3 sequences, about 50% of them singletons. Sequenced sample: blood. Receptors were obtained from a woman aged 40-49 years in good health.

The gene calls are TRBV20-1 and TRBJ1-5; no reliable D call. The CDR3 runs 14 residues. Deletions cut 5 bases from V and 2 bases from J, with 13 bases between. Germline lookup yields CDR1 DFQATT and CDR2 SNEGSKA (reference sequence). CDR3 in DNA: TGCAGTGCTTGGCCGCGTTTGGGCAATCAGCCCCAGCATTTT. It yields the protein CSAWPRLGNQPQHF.

The gene calls are TRBV20-1 and TRBJ2-3; D not resolved. The CDR3 sequence is 12 residues long. Germline V gene data show CDR1 as DFQATT and CDR2 as SNEGSKA (reference sequence). V was cut by 6 bases and J by 1 base, with 8 bases left in between. The DNA for the CDR3 is TGCAGTGCCCGGGCGCGCACAGATACGCAGTATTTT. It translates to CSARARTDTQYF.

The V gene is TRBV10-3, the J gene TRBJ2-4; D is unclear. The J call is in doubt because the DNA end fits TRBJ2-7 better. This CDR3 has 14 residues. CDR1 is ENHRY and CDR2 is SYGVKD in the germline V gene. CDR3 loop: CAISEGPVVYEQYF. Written as DNA, the CDR3 is TGTGCCATCAGTGAGGGTCCCGTGGTCTACGAGCAGTACTTC.

A remark on this clonotype: The junction shows a germline mismatch at one end, possibly a read error. V and J are TRBV11-2 and TRBJ2-3; D not resolved. In germline, CDR1 is SGHAT, CDR2 FQNNGV. This CDR3 contains 14 residues. The CDR3 sequence is CASSLDVGPDMQYF. The CDR3 region has the DNA TGTGCCAGCAGCTTAGATGTCGGCCCAGATATGCAGTATTTT.

There are a few counts of this clonotype. This chain connects TRBV7-9 to TRBJ1-2; 7 bases map to TRBD1. Trimming cost V 4 bases and J 2 bases; bases outside gene matches: 10. This CDR3 region has 16 residues. Germline V gene lookup returns CDR1 SEHNR and CDR2 FQNEAQ (reference sequence). CDR3 nucleotides: TGTGCCAGCAGCTCTAATAACAGGGGTAGCAACTATGGCTACACCTTC. As protein: CASSSNNRGSNYGYTF.

The V call is TRBV27, the J call TRBJ2-7, with a weak D call TRBD1 (7 bases). The CDR3 is made up of 17 amino acids. CDR1 is MNHEY, CDR2 SMNVEV, per germline (reference sequence). Trimming took 5 bases from V and 3 from J, leaving 23 bases between them. The DNA for the CDR3 is TGTGCCAGCAGTCCGCCCAGGGGGGCCTCTCCGGACTACGAGCAGTACTTC. Residues: CASSPPRGASPDYEQYF.

In its sample, this clonotype was seen a few times. J is TRBJ2-5 and V is TRBV28; 8 nucleotides agree with TRBD1. The J segment lost 4 bases and the V segment lost 8 bases, leaving 3 bases of the junction unmatched. Germline V gene data show CDR1 as MDHEN and CDR2 as SYDVKM. The CDR3 is 12 residues long. The CDR3 nucleotides read TGTGCCAGCTGCGACAGGGGAGAGACCCAGTACTTC. Translating gives CASCDRGETQYF.

Comments on this clonotype: At one end the junction does not follow the germline gene, possibly because of a read error. This sequence joins TRBV11-2 and TRBJ2-4, with D perhaps matching TRBD2 (5 bases). The J call may be in error: the DNA end matches TRBJ2-5 better. The CDR3 spans 18 residues. CDR1 and CDR2 (germline): SGHAT, FQNNGV. The CDR3 DNA reads TGTGCCAGCAGCTTAGTCCTCCTAGCACGTGTGGAACAAGCGACCCAGTACTTC. It encodes CASSLVLLARVEQATQYF.

The chain recombines TRBV7-2 with TRBJ2-1; possibly TRBD2 for D (6 bases). The ends were cut back, 1 base at V and 12 bases at J, with 10 bases in the middle. Germline V gene data show CDR1 as SGHTA and CDR2 as FQGNSA. The CDR3 contains 12 residues. The CDR3 bases are TGTGCCAGCAGCTTAGTCTCCGGGGGGCAGTTCTTC. Amino acids: CASSLVSGGQFF.

This clonotype was observed a few times. The chain joins TRBV29-1 to TRBJ2-7, with D unclear. Germline assignment: CDR1 SQVTM and CDR2 ANQGSEA. Trimming shortened V by 1 base and J by 1 base, and 11 bases separated the two germline ends. The CDR3 is made up of 14 amino acids. CDR3 protein: CSVEGGMGSYEQYF. CDR3 nucleotides: TGCAGCGTTGAAGGCGGCATGGGGTCCTACGAGCAGTACTTC.

This chain connects TRBV5-1 to TRBJ1-2, with 10 positions matching TRBD1. Germline V lookup: CDR1 SGHRS, CDR2 YFSETQ. Trimming cost V 4 bases and J 5 bases; bases outside gene matches: 8. CDR3 length equals 15 residues. The CDR3 sequence: CASSAGQGILYGYTF. In nucleotides, the CDR3 is TGCGCCAGCAGCGCGGGACAGGGGATACTTTATGGCTACACCTTC.

With respect to this clonotype: Since a much larger clone is just one base distant, this may be a read error. The V and J genes are TRBV7-6 and TRBJ2-7; D remains unclear. The CDR3 length is 14 residues. V was clipped by 0 bases and J by 7 bases, with 13 bases between them. CDR1 is SGHVS, CDR2 FNYEAQ, per germline. CDR3 coding DNA: TGTGCCAGCAGCTTAGCGGTGGGATTGGCTGAGCAGTACTTC. This translates into CASSLAVGLAEQYF.

The chain employs TRBV19 and TRBJ2-5; D is possibly TRBD1 (6 bases). The CDR3 has 14 residues. The germline gives CDR1 LNHDA, CDR2 SQIVND (reference sequence). Trimming pared 4 bases from V and 3 bases from J, leaving 12 bases between. The CDR3 nucleotides read TGTGCCAGTAGTAATCAGGGGATGGAAGAGACCCAGTACTTC. Translated: CASSNQGMEETQYF.

This sequence joins TRBV20-1 and TRBJ2-3, with TRBD1 matching over 7 bases. CDR3 length equals 10 residues. Germline lookup yields CDR1 DFQATT and CDR2 SNEGSKA (reference sequence). V trimming: 6 bases; J trimming: 9 bases; junction bases outside the gene matches: 3. CDR3 sequence: CSAARGTQYF. CDR3 nucleotide sequence: TGCAGTGCAGCCAGGGGGACGCAGTATTTT.

V and J are TRBV20-1 and TRBJ1-1; D remains ambiguous. This CDR3 is built from 13 residues. From germline, CDR1 is DFQATT and CDR2 SNEGSKA (reference sequence). V lost 6 bases, J lost 0 bases, and 11 bases lay in between. CDR3 coding DNA: TGCAGTGCCCAAGGAGACATGAACACTGAAGCTTTCTTT. It specifies CSAQGDMNTEAFF.

The chain links TRBV7-2 to TRBJ2-3; weak D call: TRBD1 (6 bases). Germline-derived CDR1 and CDR2 are SGHTA and FQGNSA. Trimming stripped 5 bases from V and 0 bases from J, with 27 bases between. The CDR3 extends over 20 amino acids. CDR3 in DNA: TGTGCCAGCAGCCTAACTGGGGGCGCCGCCTTTATATCTAGCACAGATACGCAGTATTTT. It yields the protein CASSLTGGAAFISSTDTQYF.

The chain joins TRBV28 to TRBJ2-7; 8 bases are a match to TRBD1. Per germline, CDR1 MDHEN and CDR2 SYDVKM. The CDR3 is 13 residues long. V lost 5 bases and J lost 6; bases outside the gene matches: 6. CDR3 sequence: CASSGQGGSEQYF. The CDR3 bases are TGTGCCAGCAGTGGACAGGGTGGCTCCGAGCAGTACTTC.

The V call is TRBV7-2, the J call TRBJ2-1; TRBD2 matches at 7 bases. CDR3 length: 15 residues. V shed 4 bases, J shed 10 bases, and the junction held 13 bases outside the gene matches. CDR1 SGHTA and CDR2 FQGNSA come from the germline V gene. The CDR3: CASSSKVGGTGEQFF. CDR3 nucleotide sequence: TGTGCCAGCAGCTCAAAGGTGGGGGGGACGGGGGAGCAGTTCTTC.

This clonotype was seen only once. The chain employs TRBV4-3 and TRBJ2-5; TRBD1 might be the D (6 bases). The CDR3 contains 16 residues. The germline gives CDR1 LGHNA, CDR2 YSLEER. Between the trimmed V and J ends, which lost 0 bases and 2 bases, there was a span of 13 bases. This CDR3 is CASSQDRGHRQETQYF. The DNA of the CDR3 is TGCGCCAGCAGCCAAGATCGGGGACACCGGCAAGAGACCCAGTACTTC.

In its sample, this clonotype was seen a few times. V usage is TRBV20-1 and J usage is TRBJ1-6; D not resolved. Germline V gives CDR1 DFQATT, CDR2 SNEGSKA (reference sequence). The CDR3 is 15 amino acids. Trimming removed 6 bases from V and 9 bases from J, with 21 bases in between. CDR3 coding DNA: TGCAGTGCGACGGGCCTCCTAGGAGATTTTTCACCCCTCCACTTT. Protein: CSATGLLGDFSPLHF.

With respect to this clonotype: A much bigger clone sits one base away, suggesting this may be a read error. The chain combines TRBV27 with TRBJ2-5; D remains ambiguous. The CDR3 loop spans 13 amino acids. V was pared by 5 bases and J by 0 bases, with 7 bases between. Germline CDR1 MNHEY, CDR2 SMNVEV (reference sequence). This chain's CDR3 is CASSIRYQETQYF. CDR3 coding DNA: TGTGCCAGCAGTATCCGGTACCAAGAGACCCAGTACTTC.

The V and J genes are TRBV7-2 and TRBJ1-4; the D is unclear. This CDR3 region has 16 residues. The V gene's germline CDR1 is SGHTA and CDR2 FQGNSA. With 3 bases removed from V and 7 bases from J, the gap between germline ends came to 18 bases. DNA for the CDR3: TGTGCCAGCAGCTTGTCGATTGTAAGCTTCGGTGAAAAACTGTTTTTT. Its translation is CASSLSIVSFGEKLFF.

V and J are TRBV24-1 and TRBJ1-1; D possibly corresponds to TRBD1 (6 bases). Germline V gene lookup returns CDR1 KGHDR and CDR2 SFDVKD. V was shortened by 7 bases and J by 2 bases, with 10 bases between the two germline ends. The CDR3 is made up of 13 amino acids. The CDR3 sequence is CATRGHSNTEAFF. In DNA form, the CDR3 reads TGTGCCACCAGGGGACATAGTAACACTGAAGCTTTCTTT.

This clonotype has a handful of counts. J is TRBJ2-7 and V is TRBV19; D is uncertain. V lost 10 bases and J lost 3, with 16 bases in between. The CDR3 runs 13 residues. Germline lookup yields CDR1 LNHDA and CDR2 SQIVND (reference sequence). CDR3 DNA: TGTGCCACTCCGACGCGTGGAGACTACGAGCAGTACTTC. It translates to CATPTRGDYEQYF.

The sample holds a few counts of this clonotype. The chain recombines TRBV2 with TRBJ2-3; TRBD2 matches 13 bases. With 6 bases clipped from V and 1 base from J, the junction kept 7 bases outside the gene matches. Looked up from germline, CDR1 is SNHLY and CDR2 is FYNNEI. There are 17 residues in the CDR3. The CDR3 spells CASSPLGLAGGTDTQYF. CDR3 nucleotides: TGTGCCAGCAGCCCCCTTGGACTAGCGGGGGGCACAGATACGCAGTATTTT.

The chain has TRBV4-1 and TRBJ2-2; the D is unclear. This CDR3 spans 16 amino acids. Germline V gene lookup returns CDR1 MGHRA and CDR2 YSYEKL. Trimming pared 1 base from V and 0 bases from J, leaving 9 bases between. CDR3 DNA sequence: TGCGCCAGCAGCCAAGTCTCCCCGACGAACACCGGGGAGCTGTTTTTT. Translation gives CASSQVSPTNTGELFF.

This clonotype has a single count. The gene calls are TRBV7-3 and TRBJ2-1; 7 nucleotides match TRBD2. This CDR3 is built from 17 residues. The junction had 7 bases not matched to a gene; V was cut back by 0 bases and J by 2 bases. CDR1 and CDR2 (germline): SGHTA, FQGTGA. In nucleotides, the CDR3 is TGTGCCAGCAGCTTAACGGCCGTAGCGGGCGCCTACAATGAGCAGTTCTTC. It yields the protein CASSLTAVAGAYNEQFF.

For the CDR3, the DNA is TGTGCCACCAGTGATCGGCAGGGGGCGGCTGGGGCCAACGTCCTGACTTTC. It codes for CATSDRQGAAGANVLTF. The chain links TRBV24-1 to TRBJ2-6, with 8 bases fitting TRBD1. The germline gives CDR1 KGHDR, CDR2 SFDVKD. The length of the CDR3 is 17 residues. J lost 2 bases, V lost 3 bases, and 5 bases had no gene match.

This clonotype was counted only a few times. The chain recombines TRBV3-1 with TRBJ2-4, with unresolved D. Germline V lookup: CDR1 LGHDT, CDR2 YNNKEL (reference sequence). This CDR3 comprises 12 residues. V was cut by 4 bases and J by 5 bases, with 6 bases left in between. This CDR3 is CASSPRENIQYF. CDR3 nucleotide sequence: TGTGCCAGCAGCCCAAGGGAAAACATTCAGTACTTC.

The chain couples TRBV6-5 to TRBJ2-1; 7 positions agree with TRBD2. With 3 bases clipped from V and 3 bases from J, the junction kept 11 bases outside the gene matches. Germline V gene lookup returns CDR1 MNHEY and CDR2 SVGAGI. The CDR3 totals 17 residues. CDR3 nucleotides: TGTGCCAGCAGTTATGGCCATGGAGCGGGGTACTACAATGAGCAGTTCTTC. Amino acid sequence: CASSYGHGAGYYNEQFF.

This sequence joins TRBV15 and TRBJ2-5; 7 bases match TRBD2. This CDR3 spans 16 amino acids. Unmatched junction bases numbered 19, after V lost 4 bases and J lost 11 bases. Germline CDR1 reads LNHNV; CDR2 reads YYDKDF (reference sequence). CDR3 amino acids: CATSTRWEGRGNEQYF. CDR3 in DNA: TGTGCCACCAGCACCCGCTGGGAGGGGAGAGGCAATGAGCAGTACTTC.

V and J are TRBV10-3 and TRBJ1-1; 9 bases are shared with TRBD1. This CDR3 has 14 amino acids. The V gene's germline CDR1 is ENHRY and CDR2 SYGVKD. V dropped 4 bases and J dropped 1; count of bases not matched to a gene: 1. CDR3 coding DNA: TGTGCCATCAGTGTGGGACAGGGGAACACTGAAGCTTTCTTT. Translation gives CAISVGQGNTEAFF.